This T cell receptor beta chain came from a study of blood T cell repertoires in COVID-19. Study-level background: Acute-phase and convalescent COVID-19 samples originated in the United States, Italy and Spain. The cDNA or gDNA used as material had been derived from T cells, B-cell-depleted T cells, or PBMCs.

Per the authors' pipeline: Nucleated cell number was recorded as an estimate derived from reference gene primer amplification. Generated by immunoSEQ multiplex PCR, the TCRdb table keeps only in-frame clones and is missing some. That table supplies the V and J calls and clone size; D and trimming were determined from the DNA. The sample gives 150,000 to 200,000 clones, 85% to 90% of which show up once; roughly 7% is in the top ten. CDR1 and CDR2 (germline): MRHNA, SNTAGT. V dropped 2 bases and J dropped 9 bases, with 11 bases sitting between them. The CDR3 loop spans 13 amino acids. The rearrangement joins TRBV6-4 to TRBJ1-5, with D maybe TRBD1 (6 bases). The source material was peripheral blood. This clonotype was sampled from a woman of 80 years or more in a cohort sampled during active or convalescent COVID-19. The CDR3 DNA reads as TGTGCCAGCAGTGACGGGGGCCTCGGGCCCCAGCATTTT. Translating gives CASSDGGLGPQHF.